This is a list of T cell receptor beta chains from one sample in a study of shared clonotypes between healthy human individuals. Sequencing used immunoSEQ multiplex PCR; TCRdb keeps in-frame clones, though not all of them. The data show approximately 1.5 million clones, around 98.5% seen once. Input material: naive CD4+ T cells sorted from blood. The receptors were gathered from a man aged 25 to 45 in good health. CDR3s include the opening cysteine and the closing phenylalanine or tryptophan. A D gene is named only where the DNA matches it firmly. Clone size is not always given. Where it is, it says once, few, many or a class for expanded clones.

>TRBJ2-1|TRBV9|TRBD2|-
CASSPTGVAGANEQFF
TGTGCCAGCAGCCCCACGGGGGTAGCGGGAGCCAATGAGCAGTTCTTC
>TRBJ2-1|TRBV6-5|-|-
CASIPPRGHEQFF
TGTGCCAGCATCCCGCCCCGAGGTCATGAGCAGTTCTTC
>TRBJ1-5|TRBV5-1|-|-
CASSEGGGNLGPQHF
TGCGCCAGCAGCGAGGGAGGGGGTAATCTTGGGCCCCAGCATTTT
>TRBJ2-2|TRBV28|-|-
CASSRTTNTGELFF
TGTGCCAGCAGTCGGACAACGAACACCGGGGAGCTGTTTTTT
>TRBJ2-2|TRBV6-1|-|-
CASSEEGTGLTGELFF
TGTGCCAGCAGTGAAGAGGGCACAGGCCTTACCGGGGAGCTGTTTTTT
>TRBJ2-3|TRBV6-5|-|-
CASSYRRDTQYF
TGTGCCAGCAGTTACCGGAGGGATACGCAGTATTTT
>TRBJ2-7|TRBV5-6|-|-
CASSLDKRYEQYF
TGTGCCAGCAGCTTGGACAAGAGATACGAGCAGTACTTC
>TRBJ1-2|TRBV5-1|-|-
CASSPGGEGYGYTF
TGCGCCAGCAGCCCTGGGGGCGAGGGGTATGGCTACACCTTC
>TRBJ2-3|TRBV7-6|-|-
CASSLVVQGGTDTQYF
TGTGCCAGCAGCTTAGTTGTCCAGGGTGGTACAGATACGCAGTATTTT
>TRBJ2-7|TRBV28|-|-
CASSLWIEERIHEQYF
TGTGCCAGCAGTTTATGGATTGAAGAGCGAATCCACGAGCAGTACTTC
>TRBJ2-4|TRBV4-1|-|once
CASSQLPDVAKNIQYF
TGCGCCAGCAGCCAACTTCCAGACGTAGCCAAAAACATTCAGTACTTC
>TRBJ2-7|TRBV6-1|TRBD2|-
CATRTSGSYEQYF
TGTGCCACCAGGACTAGCGGATCCTACGAGCAGTACTTC
>TRBJ2-7|TRBV4-3|-|-
CASSQDAGQRFYEQYF
TGCGCCAGCAGCCAAGATGCAGGACAGCGATTCTACGAGCAGTACTTC
>TRBJ1-1|TRBV6-6|-|-
CASSYGTRGAFF
TGTGCCAGCAGTTACGGGACAAGGGGAGCTTTCTTT
>TRBJ2-1|TRBV7-2|TRBD2|-
CASSSATSGSMNEQFF
TGTGCCAGCAGCTCGGCGACTAGCGGGAGTATGAATGAGCAGTTCTTC
>TRBJ1-5|TRBV30|-|-
CAWSTGLDQPQHF
TGTGCCTGGAGTACGGGTCTAGATCAGCCCCAGCATTTT
>TRBJ2-3|TRBV5-1|-|-
CASSLWQPRDTQYF
TGCGCCAGCAGCTTGTGGCAACCTCGGGATACGCAGTATTTT